This T cell receptor (beta chain) was identified in a study of blood T cell repertoires in COVID-19. Turning to the study itself: Material from acute and convalescent COVID-19 was sourced from the United States, Italy and Spain. Sample material is recorded as cDNA or gDNA derived from T cells, B-cell-depleted T cells, or PBMCs.

TCRdb's copy holds only in-frame clones and misses some; the assay was immunoSEQ multiplex PCR. The data contain about 190,000 clones, about 82% of them seen just once; the ten biggest clones take up 5% to 7%. This CDR3 contains 14 residues. CDR1 LNHDA and CDR2 SQIVND come from the germline V gene (reference sequence). Trimming stripped 3 bases from V and 4 bases from J, with 12 bases between. The V call is TRBV19, the J call TRBJ2-5; D unclear. The origin of this receptor is a man aged 40-50 years with acute COVID-19. Source material: PBMCs or T cells enriched from blood (not recorded which). The CDR3 spells CASSIPAPRETQYF. In DNA, the CDR3 is TGTGCCAGTAGTATCCCCGCGCCTAGAGAGACCCAGTACTTC.